This T cell receptor beta chain was identified in a study of shared clonotypes between healthy human individuals (dated by TCRdb to the early 2020s). Context from the whole study: A few men and a couple of women, aged 18 to 49 years, made up the cohort. Per donor, three plates each were used for CD4 naive and CD4 memory, two for CD8 naive, and one for CD8 memory. The study deeply sequenced blood TCR repertoires of about 5 healthy adults to estimate repertoire size and the extent of clonotype sharing between individuals. Libraries were prepared and TCR repertoires were sequenced by different laboratories using diverse techniques, in order to increase sequencing depth and limit assay-specific biases. Between about 0.85 and 10 billion PBMCs per donor were obtained by leukapheresis. Overall study results and their limits: Pairwise subsampling led to the expectation that sequencing depth would affect the degree of clonotype sharing among donors. Estimated clonotype richness was generally larger for naive than for memory subsets. Across a few donors, approximately 5% of naive CD4, 3% to 4% of naive CD8, roughly 2.3% of memory CD4, and 0.4% to 0.45% of memory CD8 clonotypes were shared. Compared with non-shared clonotypes, the clonotypes found in all four sorted-subset donors had higher generation probabilities. Only blood was sampled, and tissue TCR repertoires likely differ from those in blood. The small number of donors limited the genetic and exposure-history diversity represented. Incomplete sequencing was indicated by rarefaction of sorted-subset datasets, despite the large sequencing depth.

Points on this clone: Its binding antigen is unknown. Per-base qualities were not stored, and no clone one base away is much larger. Within the sample, other DNA sequences also encode this same CDR3.

Using the deep immunoSEQ assay, multiplex PCR amplified TCR CDR3 regions from genomic DNA. For each cell subset, the extracted genomic DNA was distributed evenly across all wells of several immunoSEQ 96-well plates, and each plate served as one replicate. For sorted subsets, around 0.2 ug of genomic DNA, equivalent to 30,000 or so T cell genomes, went into each replicate PCR. The purified libraries were quantified using a Qubit 3.0 fluorometer, sized with a Bioanalyzer 2100, and then quantified again using the KAPA Library Quantification kit. Every immunoSEQ 96-well plate was sequenced on a dedicated single-read 150-cycle Illumina NextSeq 550 flow cell. On the authors' methods: Because the immunoSEQ output included only junctional sequences and no quality scores, the filtering could not be the same as the filtering used for full-length reads. Sequences were annotated with PyIR, a Python wrapper for IgBLAST v1.9, and V/J genes and CDR3 were assigned using IMGT germline references. Reads were filtered out if the reads had weak V/J assignments (E-value above 1e-6), no CDR3, stop codons, out-of-frame junctions, or ambiguous translated residues. V3J clonotypes were defined by identical inferred V gene, J gene, and CDR3 amino acid sequence. Percentage overlap between repertoires was calculated by dividing the number of shared unique clonotypes by the size of the smaller repertoire. RTK rarefaction, the Chao1 estimator, and Recon v2.1 estimates of unobserved clonotypes were used to assess repertoire richness. Generation probabilities for all TCRbeta clonotypes obtained by the gDNA method from a few donors were computed using OLGA. Drawn from immuneACCESS, this table holds only the in-frame rearrangements with V and J called that TCRdb kept. Clones are partly lost; checked studies trace under half to an unresolved V gene and leave the rest unexplained. Clone size and V and J calls were adopted from that table, with D and trimming inferred from the DNA. The sample contains just over 2,000,000 clones, about 95% of them found a single time. The ten largest clones capture 1.1% of the sample.

Including cysteine and phenylalanine, the CDR3 has 14 amino acids. CDR3 DNA is the only sequence kept; it has 42 bases, read in frame from the first base. CDR1 and CDR2 were assigned from the germline V gene (reference sequence) as MNHEY and SMNVEV. Trimming costs V 3 bases and J 3 bases, and their ends lie 9 bases apart. CD8 naive samples were obtained by positive selection for CCR7 among CD45RO-negative cells, yielding a CD45RA+CCR7+ population from which TemRA cells were excluded. The donors were healthy, HIV-negative adults who had no recently reported acute infections or vaccinations. All donors were Caucasian adults living in Nashville, Tennessee, USA. Blood was collected by leukapheresis, and PBMCs were isolated by Ficoll-Histopaque density gradient centrifugation and then cryopreserved in liquid nitrogen vapor phase. Analytical flow cytometry was used to check the purity and quantity of each magnetically sorted T cell population. Genomic DNA was isolated from each sorted fraction and quantified by UV absorbance on a Nanodrop 2000c.

Sequencing was performed on naive CD8+ T cells sorted from blood. Explained via the paper, the cell subset or site label denotes: CD45RA+CCR7+. The receptor chain draws on TRBV27 and TRBJ1-5; matching of 5 bases hints at TRBD1 as the D gene. This sequence originates from a man younger than 35 in good health. Read as DNA, the sequence is TGTGCCAGCAGTTTCCAGGGCTCCAATCAGCCCCAGCATTTT. Its protein reads: CASSFQGSNQPQHF.